This record concerns one T cell receptor (beta chain) sequence. The data are from a study of blood T cell repertoires in COVID-19. Looking at the study overall: Samples representing acute and convalescent COVID-19 were sourced from the United States, Italy and Spain.

Assay: immunoSEQ multiplex PCR; the TCRdb copy retains only in-frame clones and omits some. The sample consists of under 250,000 clones, more than 70% of them appearing once. CDR1 SGHVS and CDR2 FQNEAQ come from the germline V gene. The CDR3 consists of 17 residues. The V gene end was trimmed by 6 bases and the J gene end by 2 bases; junction bases not matched to a gene: 12. This receptor was obtained from a human donor in a cohort sampled during active COVID-19. The sample was peripheral blood. The chain employs TRBV7-8 and TRBJ2-2, with 7 positions matching TRBD2. CDR3 region: CASSSLGGSGNTGELFF. CDR3 nucleotide sequence: TGTGCCAGCAGTTCCCTTGGCGGGAGCGGTAACACCGGGGAGCTGTTTTTT.